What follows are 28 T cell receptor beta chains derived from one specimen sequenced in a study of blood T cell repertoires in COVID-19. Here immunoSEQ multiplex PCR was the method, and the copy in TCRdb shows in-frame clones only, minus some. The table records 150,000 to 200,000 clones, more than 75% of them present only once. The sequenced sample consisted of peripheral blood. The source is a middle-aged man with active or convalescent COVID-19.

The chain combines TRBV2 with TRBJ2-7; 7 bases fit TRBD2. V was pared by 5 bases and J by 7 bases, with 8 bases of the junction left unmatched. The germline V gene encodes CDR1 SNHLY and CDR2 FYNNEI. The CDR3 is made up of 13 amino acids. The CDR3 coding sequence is TGTGCCAGCAGTACCTTGGGGGGGAGGGAGCAGTACTTC. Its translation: CASSTLGGREQYF.

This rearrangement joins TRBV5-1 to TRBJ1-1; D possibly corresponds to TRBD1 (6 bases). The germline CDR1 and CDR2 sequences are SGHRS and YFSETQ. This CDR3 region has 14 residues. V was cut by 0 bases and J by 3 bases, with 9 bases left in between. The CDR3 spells CASSLGDRYTEAFF. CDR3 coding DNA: TGCGCCAGCAGCTTGGGCGACAGGTACACTGAAGCTTTCTTT.

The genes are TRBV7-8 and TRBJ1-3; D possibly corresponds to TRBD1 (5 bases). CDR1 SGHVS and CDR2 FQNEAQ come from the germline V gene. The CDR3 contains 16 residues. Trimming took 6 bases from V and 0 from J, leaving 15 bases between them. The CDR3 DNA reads TGTGCCAGCAGGCGGGACGGCGGAATCTCTGGAAACACCATATATTTT. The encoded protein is CASRRDGGISGNTIYF.

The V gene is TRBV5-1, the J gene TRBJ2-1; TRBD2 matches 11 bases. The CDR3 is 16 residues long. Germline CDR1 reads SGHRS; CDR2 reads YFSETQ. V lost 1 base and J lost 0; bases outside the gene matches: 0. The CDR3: CASSLTSGSSYNEQFF. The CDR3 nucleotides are TGCGCCAGCAGCTTGACTAGCGGGAGCTCCTACAATGAGCAGTTCTTC.

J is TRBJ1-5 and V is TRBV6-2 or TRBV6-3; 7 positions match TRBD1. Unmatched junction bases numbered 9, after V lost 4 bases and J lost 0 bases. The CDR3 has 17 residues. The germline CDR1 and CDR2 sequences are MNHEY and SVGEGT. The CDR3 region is CASSSGQRHYSNQPQHF. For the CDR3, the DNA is TGTGCCAGCAGTTCGGGACAGCGACACTATAGCAATCAGCCCCAGCATTTT.

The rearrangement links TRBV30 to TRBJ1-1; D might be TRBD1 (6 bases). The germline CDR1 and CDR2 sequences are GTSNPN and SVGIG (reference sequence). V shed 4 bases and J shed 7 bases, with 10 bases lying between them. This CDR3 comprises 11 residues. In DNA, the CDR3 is TGTGCCTGGACAATGGACAGTGAAGCTTTCTTT. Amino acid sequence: CAWTMDSEAFF.

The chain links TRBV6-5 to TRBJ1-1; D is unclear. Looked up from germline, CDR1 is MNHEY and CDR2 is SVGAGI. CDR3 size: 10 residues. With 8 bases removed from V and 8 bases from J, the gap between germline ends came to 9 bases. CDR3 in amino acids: CASYYLEAFF. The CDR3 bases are TGTGCCAGCTACTACTTGGAAGCTTTCTTT.

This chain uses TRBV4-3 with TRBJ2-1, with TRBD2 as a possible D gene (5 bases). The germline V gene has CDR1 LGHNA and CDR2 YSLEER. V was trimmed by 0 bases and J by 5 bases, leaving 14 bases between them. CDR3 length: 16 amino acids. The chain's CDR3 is CASSQEIRTGNNEQFF. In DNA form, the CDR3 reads TGCGCCAGCAGCCAAGAAATTCGGACTGGGAACAATGAGCAGTTCTTC.

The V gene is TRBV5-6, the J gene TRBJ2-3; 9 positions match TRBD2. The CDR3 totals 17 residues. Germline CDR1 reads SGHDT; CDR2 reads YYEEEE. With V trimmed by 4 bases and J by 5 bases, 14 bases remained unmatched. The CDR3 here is CASSILAGAPPRDTQYF. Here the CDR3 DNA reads TGTGCCAGCAGCATCTTAGCGGGAGCCCCTCCGCGAGATACGCAGTATTTT.

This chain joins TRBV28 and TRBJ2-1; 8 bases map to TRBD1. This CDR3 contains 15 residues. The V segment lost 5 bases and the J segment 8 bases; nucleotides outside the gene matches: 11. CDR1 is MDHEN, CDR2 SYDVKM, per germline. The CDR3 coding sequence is TGTGCCAGCAGTCGGGCCAGGACAGGGACCGATGAGCAGTTCTTC. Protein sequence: CASSRARTGTDEQFF.

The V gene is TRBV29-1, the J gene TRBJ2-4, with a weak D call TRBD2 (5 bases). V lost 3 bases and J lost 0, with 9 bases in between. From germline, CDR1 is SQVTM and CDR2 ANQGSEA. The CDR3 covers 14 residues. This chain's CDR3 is CSVERRIAKNIQYF. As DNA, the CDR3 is TGCAGCGTTGAGAGGAGGATAGCCAAAAACATTCAGTACTTC.

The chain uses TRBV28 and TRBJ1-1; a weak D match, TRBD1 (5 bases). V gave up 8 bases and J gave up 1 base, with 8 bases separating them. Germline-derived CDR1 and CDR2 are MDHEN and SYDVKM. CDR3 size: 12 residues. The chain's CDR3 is CASRGTNTEAFF. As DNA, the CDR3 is TGTGCCAGCCGGGGGACGAACACTGAAGCTTTCTTT.

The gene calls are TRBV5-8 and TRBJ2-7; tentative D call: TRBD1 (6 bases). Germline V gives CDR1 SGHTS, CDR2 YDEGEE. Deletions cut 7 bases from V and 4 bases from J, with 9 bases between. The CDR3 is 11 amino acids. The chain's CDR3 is CASQQGYEQYF. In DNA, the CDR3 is TGTGCCAGCCAACAGGGTTACGAGCAGTACTTC.

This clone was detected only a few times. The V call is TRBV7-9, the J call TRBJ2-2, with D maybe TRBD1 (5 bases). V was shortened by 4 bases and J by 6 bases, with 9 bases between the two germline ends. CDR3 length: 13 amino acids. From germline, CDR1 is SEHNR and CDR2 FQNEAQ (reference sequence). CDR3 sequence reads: CASSSGFPGELFF. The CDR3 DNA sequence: TGTGCCAGCAGCTCAGGGTTCCCCGGGGAGCTGTTTTTT.

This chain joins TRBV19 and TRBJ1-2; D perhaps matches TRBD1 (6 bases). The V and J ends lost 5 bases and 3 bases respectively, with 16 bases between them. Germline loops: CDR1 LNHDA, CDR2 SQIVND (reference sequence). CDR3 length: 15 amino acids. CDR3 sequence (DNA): TGTGCCAGTAGTGGAAACCAGGGGTGGTACTATGGCTACACCTTC. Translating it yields CASSGNQGWYYGYTF.

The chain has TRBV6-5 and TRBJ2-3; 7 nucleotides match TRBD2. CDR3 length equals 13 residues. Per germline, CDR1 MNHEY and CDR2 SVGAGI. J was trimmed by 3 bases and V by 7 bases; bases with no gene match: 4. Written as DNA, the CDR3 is TGTGCCAGCAAATTTAGCGGGACAGATACGCAGTATTTT. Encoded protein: CASKFSGTDTQYF.

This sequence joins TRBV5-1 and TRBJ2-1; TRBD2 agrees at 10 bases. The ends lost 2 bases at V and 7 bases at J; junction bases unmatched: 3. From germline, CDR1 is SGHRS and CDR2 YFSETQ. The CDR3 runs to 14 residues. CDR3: CASSLAGGPNEQFF. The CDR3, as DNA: TGCGCCAGCAGCTTAGCGGGAGGGCCGAATGAGCAGTTCTTC.

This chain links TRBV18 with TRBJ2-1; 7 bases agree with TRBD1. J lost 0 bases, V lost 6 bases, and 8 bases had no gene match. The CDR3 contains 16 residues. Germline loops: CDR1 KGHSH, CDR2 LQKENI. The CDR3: CASSTGSDSSYNEQFF. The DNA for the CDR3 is TGTGCCAGCTCGACAGGGTCCGACAGCTCCTACAATGAGCAGTTCTTC.

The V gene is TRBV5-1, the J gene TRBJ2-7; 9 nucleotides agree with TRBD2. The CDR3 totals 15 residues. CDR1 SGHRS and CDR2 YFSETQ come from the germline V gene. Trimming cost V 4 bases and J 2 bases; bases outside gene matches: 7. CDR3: CASSLGTSLPYEQYF. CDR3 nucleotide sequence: TGCGCCAGCAGCCTTGGGACTAGCCTTCCCTACGAGCAGTACTTC. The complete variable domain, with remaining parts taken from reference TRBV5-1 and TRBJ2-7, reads KAGVTQTPRYLIKTRGQQVTLSCSPISGHRSVSWYQQTPGQGLQFLFEYFSETQRNKGNFPGRFSGRQFSNSRSEMNVSTLELGDSALYLCASSLGTSLPYEQYFGPGTRLTVT.

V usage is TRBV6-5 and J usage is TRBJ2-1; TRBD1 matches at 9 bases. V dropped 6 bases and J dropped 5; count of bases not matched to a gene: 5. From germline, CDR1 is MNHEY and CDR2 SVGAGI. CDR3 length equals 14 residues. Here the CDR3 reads CASRDRGKDNEQFF. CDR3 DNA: TGTGCCAGCAGGGACAGGGGAAAGGACAATGAGCAGTTCTTC.

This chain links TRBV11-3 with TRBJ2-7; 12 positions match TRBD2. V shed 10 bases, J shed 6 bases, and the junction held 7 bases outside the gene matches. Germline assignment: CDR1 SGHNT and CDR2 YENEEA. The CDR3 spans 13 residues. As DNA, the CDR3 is TGTGCCACCCAACTAGCGGGAGGAGCCGAGCAGTACTTC. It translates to CATQLAGGAEQYF.

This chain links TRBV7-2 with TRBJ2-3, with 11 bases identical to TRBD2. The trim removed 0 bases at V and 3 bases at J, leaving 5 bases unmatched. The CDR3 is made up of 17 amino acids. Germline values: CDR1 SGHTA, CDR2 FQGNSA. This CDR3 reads CASSLALLAGDTDTQYF. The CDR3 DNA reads TGTGCCAGCAGCTTAGCCTTACTAGCGGGGGATACAGATACGCAGTATTTT.

Written as DNA, the CDR3 is TGTGCCAGCAGCGTACAGGGTGTGGGCTATGGCTACACCTTC. It is translated as CASSVQGVGYGYTF. This chain uses TRBV6-5 with TRBJ1-2, with D perhaps TRBD1 (6 bases). CDR1 MNHEY and CDR2 SVGAGI come from the germline V gene. Trimming removed 6 bases from V and 4 bases from J, with 15 bases in between. This CDR3 is 14 amino acids long.

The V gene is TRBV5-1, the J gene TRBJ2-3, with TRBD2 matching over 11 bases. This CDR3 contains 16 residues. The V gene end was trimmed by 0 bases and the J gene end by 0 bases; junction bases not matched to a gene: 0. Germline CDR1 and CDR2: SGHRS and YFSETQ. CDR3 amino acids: CASSLGTSGSTDTQYF. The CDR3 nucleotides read TGCGCCAGCAGCTTGGGGACTAGCGGGAGCACAGATACGCAGTATTTT.

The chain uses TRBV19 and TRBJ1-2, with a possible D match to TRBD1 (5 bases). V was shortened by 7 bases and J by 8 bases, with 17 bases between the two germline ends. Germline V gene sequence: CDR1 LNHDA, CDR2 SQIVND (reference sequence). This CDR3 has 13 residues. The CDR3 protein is CASTIPPGQGYTF. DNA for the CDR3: TGTGCCAGTACCATACCTCCAGGGCAAGGCTACACCTTC.

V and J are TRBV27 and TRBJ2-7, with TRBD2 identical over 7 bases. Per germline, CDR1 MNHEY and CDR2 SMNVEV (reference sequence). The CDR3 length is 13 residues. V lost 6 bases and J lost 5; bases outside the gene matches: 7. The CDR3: CASSPGGGHEQYF. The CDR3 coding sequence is TGTGCCAGCAGCCCGGGGGGTGGCCACGAGCAGTACTTC.

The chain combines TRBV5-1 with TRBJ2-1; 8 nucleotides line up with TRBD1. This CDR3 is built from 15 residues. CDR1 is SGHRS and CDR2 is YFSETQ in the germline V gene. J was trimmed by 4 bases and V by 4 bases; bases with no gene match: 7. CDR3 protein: CASSKDRAKYNEQFF. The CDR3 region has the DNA TGCGCCAGCAGCAAGGACAGGGCCAAGTACAATGAGCAGTTCTTC.

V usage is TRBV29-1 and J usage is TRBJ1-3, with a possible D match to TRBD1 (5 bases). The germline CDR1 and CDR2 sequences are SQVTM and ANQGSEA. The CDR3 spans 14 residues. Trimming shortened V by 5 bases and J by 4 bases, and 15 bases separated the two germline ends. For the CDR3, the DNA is TGCAGCGTTAGATCCGGGACTGAAGGAAACACCATATATTTT. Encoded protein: CSVRSGTEGNTIYF.